Following are 13 T cell receptor beta chains from one sample sequenced in a study of T cell responses to AZD1222 COVID-19 vaccine. Clones were sequenced by immunoSEQ multiplex PCR, and TCRdb holds only the in-frame ones, with some missing. The sample lists under 110,000 clones; approximately 87% were seen once. This specimen consisted of peripheral blood, obtained 28 days after the second AZD1222 dose. The receptors come from an adult who received the AZD1222 COVID-19 vaccine.

The rearrangement joins TRBV20-1 to TRBJ2-5; D is unclear. Per germline, CDR1 DFQATT and CDR2 SNEGSKA (reference sequence). The germline V and J ends were trimmed by 3 bases and 5 bases, with 4 bases remaining between them. CDR3 length: 10 amino acids. The CDR3 loop reads CSASDETQYF. As DNA, the CDR3 is TGCAGTGCTAGTGACGAGACCCAGTACTTC.

V and J are TRBV4-1 and TRBJ2-3; TRBD1 might be the D (5 bases). The germline V gene has CDR1 MGHRA and CDR2 YSYEKL. The V and J ends lost 4 bases and 1 base respectively, with 15 bases between them. This CDR3 comprises 16 residues. The chain's CDR3 is CASSPARRGRTDTQYF. In DNA, the CDR3 is TGCGCCAGCAGCCCCGCTCGAAGGGGCCGCACAGATACGCAGTATTTT.

V gene TRBV6-5 combines with J gene TRBJ1-6; no definite D call. Per the germline V gene, CDR1 is MNHEY and CDR2 is SVGAGI. Trimming left V 0 bases short and J 12 bases short, with 18 bases between. The CDR3 contains 16 residues. CDR3 residues: CASSYSSGASPGPLHF. The CDR3 bases are TGTGCCAGCAGTTACTCGTCGGGAGCCTCCCCGGGACCCCTCCACTTT.

V gene TRBV5-1 combines with J gene TRBJ2-1, with D unclear. Trimming cost V 0 bases and J 8 bases, with 9 bases left between them. CDR3 size: 13 residues. Germline CDR1 and CDR2: SGHRS and YFSETQ. In DNA, the CDR3 is TGCGCCAGCAGCTTGGAGATAAGCGATGAGCAGTTCTTC. Protein product: CASSLEISDEQFF.

The chain has TRBV19 and TRBJ2-5; TRBD1 is a possible D gene (6 bases). The CDR3 has 12 residues. V was pared by 9 bases and J by 0 bases, with 8 bases between. Germline values: CDR1 LNHDA, CDR2 SQIVND (reference sequence). Written as DNA, the CDR3 is TGTGCCAGCGGACAGAACCAAGAGACCCAGTACTTC. Translating gives CASGQNQETQYF. Variable domain in full (rest from reference TRBV19 and TRBJ2-5): DGGITQSPKYLFRKEGQNVTLSCEQNLNHDAMYWYRQDPGQGLRLIYYSQIVNDFQKGDIAEGYSVSREKKESFPLTVTSAQKNPTAFYLCASGQNQETQYFGPGTRLLVL.

V usage is TRBV5-6 and J usage is TRBJ1-1, with D possibly being TRBD1 (5 bases). Trimming pared 1 base from V and 0 bases from J, leaving 10 bases between. The CDR3 length is 15 residues. Germline CDR1 SGHDT, CDR2 YYEEEE. The CDR3 DNA reads as TGTGCCAGCAGCTTGCCGGGGGTTATGAACACTGAAGCTTTCTTT. Protein product: CASSLPGVMNTEAFF.

J is TRBJ2-7 and V is TRBV6-5, with 12 nucleotides matching TRBD1. V lost 5 bases, J lost 2 bases, and 4 bases stayed unmatched. CDR1 MNHEY and CDR2 SVGAGI come from the germline V gene. The length of the CDR3 is 15 residues. Written as DNA, the CDR3 is TGTGCCAGCAGTAGGGGACAGGGGGCCCCCTACGAGCAGTACTTC. As protein: CASSRGQGAPYEQYF.

The sample holds one count of this clone. The V and J genes are TRBV6-5 and TRBJ2-2, with 7 bases fitting TRBD1. V shed 7 bases, J shed 4 bases, and the junction held 9 bases outside the gene matches. The CDR3 covers 15 residues. Germline values: CDR1 MNHEY, CDR2 SVGAGI. The CDR3 reads CASTTGQILTGELFF. The CDR3 DNA is TGTGCCAGCACAACGGGACAGATTCTCACCGGGGAGCTGTTTTTT.

The rearrangement joins TRBV3-1 (or the pseudogene TRBV3-2) to TRBJ2-1; 9 nucleotides align to TRBD2. Germline V lookup: CDR1 LGHDT, CDR2 YNNKEL (reference sequence). The J segment lost 0 bases and the V segment lost 4 bases, leaving 4 bases of the junction unmatched. CDR3 length equals 16 residues. This CDR3 is CASSPLSGSSYNEQFF. CDR3 coding DNA: TGTGCCAGCAGCCCCCTTAGCGGGAGCTCCTACAATGAGCAGTTCTTC.

The rearrangement links TRBV6-5 to TRBJ2-1, with TRBD2 as a possible D gene (6 bases). The CDR3 is 13 residues long. V was trimmed by 8 bases and J by 9 bases, leaving 17 bases between them. CDR1 and CDR2 (germline): MNHEY, SVGAGI. In DNA form, the CDR3 reads TGTGCCAGCGGGTCGGACTACCAAGGTGAGCAGTTCTTC. This encodes CASGSDYQGEQFF.

The chain carries TRBV6-2 or TRBV6-3 and TRBJ2-7, with D unclear. The CDR3 consists of 13 residues. The germline V gene encodes CDR1 MNHEY and CDR2 SVGEGT. Trimming removed 2 bases from V and 1 base from J, with 6 bases in between. The CDR3 DNA follows: TGTGCCAGCAGTTACAGGGCGTCCTACGAGCAGTACTTC. It yields the protein CASSYRASYEQYF.

The chain employs TRBV5-1 and TRBJ2-5; TRBD1 might be the D (6 bases). The CDR3 contains 13 residues. V lost 4 bases and J lost 5, with 12 bases in between. Per germline, CDR1 SGHRS and CDR2 YFSETQ. CDR3: CASSGNRDETQYF. The CDR3 DNA reads as TGCGCCAGCAGCGGAAACAGGGACGAGACCCAGTACTTC.

This clone was counted at least ten times. The chain carries TRBV2 and TRBJ1-5; D is ambiguous. V lost 2 bases and J lost 0, with 8 bases in between. Germline V gene lookup returns CDR1 SNHLY and CDR2 FYNNEI. This CDR3 has 15 amino acids. The CDR3 region is CASSEYSYSNQPQHF. The CDR3 DNA reads TGTGCCAGCAGTGAATACAGTTATAGCAATCAGCCCCAGCATTTT.